These 10 T cell receptor beta chains share one sample of origin, sequenced in a study of beta chain features in type 1 diabetes. Study-wide findings and caveats: Significant though moderate, a shortening of TCRB CDR3s appeared in all four CD4+ subsets of Type 1 diabetes patients.

Every bit of the isolated RNA underwent reverse transcription, so sequencing read expressed TCRB transcripts. Only in-frame clones appear in the TCRdb table, and some are missing; sequencing was by immunoSEQ multiplex PCR. In the table there are 150,000 to 200,000 clones, 8% to 9.5% of which are singletons. Which antigens these TCRs recognize remains unknown. Sequencing input: central memory CD4+ T cells from blood. These receptors were collected from a woman between 18 and 30 years old with type 1 diabetes.

The chain is built from TRBV2 and TRBJ1-2; 8 bases agree with TRBD1. CDR3 length: 13 residues. The junction had 4 bases not matched to a gene; V was cut back by 6 bases and J by 4 bases. Germline CDR1 reads SNHLY; CDR2 reads FYNNEI. The CDR3 sequence: CASRRTGTYGYTF. The CDR3 DNA is TGTGCCAGCAGGCGGACAGGGACCTATGGCTACACCTTC.

The gene calls are TRBV5-4 and TRBJ1-1; TRBD1 matches 8 bases. The CDR3 is 12 amino acids. Per germline, CDR1 SGHNT and CDR2 YYREEE (reference sequence). The J segment lost 10 bases and the V segment lost 4 bases, leaving 6 bases of the junction unmatched. CDR3 protein: CASSLDRARAFF. CDR3 nucleotides: TGTGCCAGCAGCCTGGACAGGGCTCGAGCTTTCTTT.

CDR3 DNA: TGTGCCAGCAGTTACGCAGCTGAAGCTTTCTTT. It yields the protein CASSYAAEAFF. The chain couples TRBV6-5 to TRBJ1-1; D unclear. Trimming pared 2 bases from V and 6 bases from J, leaving 4 bases between. This CDR3 is built from 11 residues. In germline, CDR1 is MNHEY, CDR2 SVGAGI.

The CDR3 DNA is TGTGCCAGCAGCTTCGGGACTCAAGAGACCCAGTACTTC. Translating it yields CASSFGTQETQYF. The chain uses TRBV7-7 and TRBJ2-5; TRBD2 is a possible D gene (6 bases). There are 13 residues in the CDR3. V lost 3 bases and J 2 bases, leaving 7 bases between the germline ends. Germline V gene data show CDR1 as SSHAT and CDR2 as FNYEAQ (reference sequence).

This clone was seen a handful of times. The gene calls are TRBV27 and TRBJ2-4; no clear D gene. Per germline, CDR1 MNHEY and CDR2 SMNVEV (reference sequence). The CDR3 is made up of 15 amino acids. CDR3 amino acids: CVCSRVGFGKNIQYF. DNA of the CDR3: TGTGTCTGTTCCCGGGTCGGGTTTGGCAAAAACATTCAGTACTTC.

This clone came up a few times. V is TRBV6-6 and J is TRBJ2-7; no reliable D call. Germline values: CDR1 MNHNY, CDR2 SVGAGI (reference sequence). CDR3 size: 15 residues. V was clipped by 6 bases and J by 1 base, with 16 bases between them. In DNA form, the CDR3 reads TGTGCCAGCAGCTTGAGCCTAACGCTATCCTACGAGCAGTACTTC. It translates to CASSLSLTLSYEQYF.

This clone was seen only a few times. V and J are TRBV28 and TRBJ2-3; D may be TRBD1 (6 bases). The V gene's germline CDR1 is MDHEN and CDR2 SYDVKM. The CDR3 runs to 16 residues. The V and J ends lost 7 bases and 1 base respectively, with 18 bases between them. The CDR3 DNA sequence: TGTGCCAGCACCTTTCTCCGGGACACCCGCACAGATACGCAGTATTTT. Protein: CASTFLRDTRTDTQYF.

The chain employs TRBV4-3 and TRBJ1-3, with 7 bases matching TRBD1. V gave up 0 bases and J gave up 4 bases; unmatched junction bases: 0. The CDR3 is made up of 14 amino acids. Per the germline V gene, CDR1 is LGHNA and CDR2 is YSLEER. The CDR3 DNA follows: TGCGCCAGCAGCCAAGAGGGACAGGGAAACACCATATATTTT. Translation gives CASSQEGQGNTIYF.

The chain links TRBV5-1 to TRBJ1-2; the match to TRBD1 covers 8 bases. The germline V gene has CDR1 SGHRS and CDR2 YFSETQ. V was pared by 4 bases and J by 8 bases, with 10 bases of the junction left unmatched. The CDR3 is 14 residues long. The CDR3 region has the DNA TGCGCCAGCAGCACCGGACAGGGTGCGAGAGGCTACACCTTC. It yields the protein CASSTGQGARGYTF.

The rearrangement links TRBV7-8 to TRBJ1-1; 9 nucleotides align to TRBD1. J was trimmed by 2 bases and V by 5 bases; bases with no gene match: 3. This CDR3 contains 14 residues. CDR1 and CDR2 (germline): SGHVS, FQNEAQ. CDR3 in DNA: TGTGCCAGCAGCGAACAGGGGGCAAACACTGAAGCTTTCTTT. The encoded protein is CASSEQGANTEAFF.